This T cell receptor (beta chain) was sequenced for a study of T cell repertoires in cytomegalovirus infection. Overall study: Selected CMV epitopes included recently identified HLA-C-restricted ones as well as well-studied HLA-B-restricted ones. A matching HLA type, together with CMV infection, was signaled by public TCR beta signatures. Study-wide findings and caveats: The cumulative frequency of public TCR beta families identified carriers of CMV plus the relevant HLA. HLA-C-restricted TCR beta clonotypes specific for CMV led the ex vivo response.

The germline gives CDR1 SEHNR, CDR2 FQNEAQ (reference sequence). The ends lost 5 bases at V and 1 base at J; junction bases unmatched: 7. CDR3 length: 16 residues. A note on this clonotype: Antigen unknown.

TCRdb reanalysed the reads using MiXCR and keeps one entry per CDR3 protein. The data contain around 770,000 distinct CDR3 sequences, approximately 32% of them seen just once; the ten biggest clones take up roughly 13%. The chain joins TRBV7-9 to TRBJ1-1; 10 bases map to TRBD1. The source was cultured CD8+ T cells from PBMCs, collected from culture after CMV antigen stimulation. This receptor was obtained from a human donor in good health (CMV status not recorded). Some clones in this sample may be carry-over from other donors' samples. The CDR3 reads CASSPRDRGWNTEAFF. CDR3 DNA sequence: TGTGCCAGCAGCCCCCGGGACAGGGGCTGGAACACTGAAGCTTTCTTT.